The clone carrying this T cell receptor (beta chain) was seen ten or more times. The entry originates in a study of blood T cell repertoires in COVID-19. Study in general: From the United States, Italy and Spain came samples of acute and convalescent COVID-19.

V was clipped by 0 bases and J by 6 bases, with 9 bases between them. The germline V gene encodes CDR1 SGHAT and CDR2 FQNNGV. CDR3 length: 13 amino acids. Original processing methods: Estimation of nucleated cell counts was performed using reference gene primer amplification. Only in-frame clones appear in the TCRdb table, and some are missing; sequencing was by immunoSEQ multiplex PCR. Clonal size and the V and J genes are those of that table, whereas D and trimming came from the DNA. The sample has approximately 220,000 clones; around 83% are singletons. The source of this sequence is a man aged 50-59 years who had recovered from COVID-19. Sequenced input: peripheral blood. The genes are TRBV11-2 and TRBJ2-7; D is perhaps TRBD1 (5 bases). DNA for the CDR3: TGTGCCAGCAGCTTAGACAGGGTCGGCGAGCAGTACTTC. Protein sequence: CASSLDRVGEQYF.